The present entry profiles one T cell receptor beta chain with its context. Its antigen is currently unknown. Repertoires were generated with immunoSEQ multiplex PCR, while TCRdb's copy carries only in-frame clones and drops some. Of fewer than 120,000 clones in the sample, around 90% were seen once. This entry comes from a study of T cell responses to AZD1222 COVID-19 vaccine. Points from the study as a whole: Elevations in Spike-specific TCR breadth and depth followed administration of two AZD1222 doses. Only a handful of AZD1222 recipients, roughly six in all, had baseline seropositivity. Repertoire sampling was restricted to post-peak T cell response timepoints. Variant regions that are unmutated are reportedly the target of nearly half of spike-specific TCRs.

CDR3 length: 15 amino acids. Trimming took off 3 bases at V and 1 base at J, with 12 bases between the two ends. The germline V gene encodes CDR1 LGHNA and CDR2 YNFKEQ. The rearrangement joins TRBV4-2 to TRBJ1-1, with a tentative D call TRBD1 (5 bases). The origin of this receptor is an adult in good health. This material consisted of peripheral blood, taken on day 0 of AZD1222 vaccination. This CDR3 is CASSHPGAGNTEAFF. The DNA of the CDR3 is TGTGCCAGCAGCCACCCTGGGGCAGGGAACACTGAAGCTTTCTTT.